The entry below gives a single T cell receptor (beta chain) sequence along with its context. The antigen is not known. CD4+ cells yielded CD45RA+ naive and CD45RA-negative memory subsets. These data are taken from a study of shared clonotypes between healthy human individuals. The CDR3 has 16 amino acids. CDR1 and CDR2 (germline): SGDLS, YYNGEE. Trimming took 3 bases from V and 9 from J; bases not matched to a gene: 11. The method was immunoSEQ multiplex PCR; TCRdb's version includes in-frame clones alone and lacks a portion of them. Counted here are approximately 2.4 million clones, around 95% occurring once; the ten biggest clones make up approximately 0.13%. Points from the study as a whole: Unshared clonotypes carried lower generation probabilities than those common to all four donors.

The chain is built from TRBV9 and TRBJ1-4, with 10 bases aligning to TRBD1. The sequenced sample consisted of naive CD4+ T cells sorted from blood. Regarding subset: CD45RA+ positively selected. The TCR was taken from a man younger than 30 in good health. CDR3 nucleotides: TGTGCCAGCAGCGCCCTAGGGACAGGGGAAACCCAAAAACTGTTTTTT. It specifies CASSALGTGETQKLFF.